The 13 T cell receptor beta chains below come from one sample, sequenced in a study of identical twins. One entry per CDR3 protein, called by TCRdb with MiXCR from the 5' RACE reads. The top ten clones hold about 0.25% of a sample with approximately 1.8 million distinct CDR3 sequences, about 32% of them seen once. Sequencing was done on a sample of cord blood. The receptor set was obtained from a newborn girl in good health.

The V and J genes are TRBV6-2 or TRBV6-3 and TRBJ2-7; D possibly corresponds to TRBD1 (5 bases). CDR3 length: 14 residues. Looked up from germline, CDR1 is MNHEY and CDR2 is SVGEGT. Trimming took 2 bases from V and 7 from J, leaving 15 bases between them. The DNA for the CDR3 is TGTGCCAGCAGTTACCCACAGGTATACAATGAGCAGTACTTC. This sequence encodes CASSYPQVYNEQYF.

This clonotype appeared a few times. V usage is TRBV6-5 and J usage is TRBJ1-4; 7 bases map to TRBD1. The CDR3 length is 15 residues. The V gene's germline CDR1 is MNHEY and CDR2 SVGAGI. V dropped 2 bases and J dropped 5; count of bases not matched to a gene: 5. The DNA for the CDR3 is TGTGCCAGCAGTTACCTGGGACAGAAAAATGAAAAACTGTTTTTT. This translates into CASSYLGQKNEKLFF.

This clonotype was observed a few times. The chain joins TRBV4-1 to TRBJ2-7, with TRBD2 matching 7 bases. CDR1 and CDR2 (germline): MGHRA, YSYEKL. Trimming cost V 1 base and J 5 bases; bases outside gene matches: 11. The CDR3 loop spans 16 amino acids. CDR3: CASSQGRGGSYNEQYF. The DNA of the CDR3 is TGCGCCAGCAGCCAAGGAAGGGGCGGGAGTTATAACGAGCAGTACTTC.

The chain employs TRBV14 and TRBJ2-7; D not certain. Trimming removed 1 base at V and 5 bases at J, with 9 bases between. This CDR3 has 13 residues. In germline, CDR1 is SGHDN, CDR2 FVKESK. The CDR3 DNA is TGTGCCAGCAGCCAAGGATATGGTGACGAGCAGTACTTC. Its translation is CASSQGYGDEQYF.

V is TRBV3-1 and J is TRBJ2-1; D unresolved. Germline-derived CDR1 and CDR2 are LGHDT and YNNKEL (reference sequence). The V and J ends lost 2 bases and 9 bases respectively, with 23 bases between them. This CDR3 comprises 17 residues. Here the CDR3 DNA reads TGTGCCAGCAGCCAACGTTGGGCCAGCGAAAGAAACAGTGAGCAGTTCTTC. Its translation is CASSQRWASERNSEQFF.

V and J are TRBV27 and TRBJ2-1; a weak D match, TRBD1 (5 bases). The CDR3 extends over 14 amino acids. Germline CDR1 MNHEY, CDR2 SMNVEV (reference sequence). The ends were cut back, 7 bases at V and 0 bases at J, with 10 bases in the middle. The DNA for the CDR3 is TGTGCCAGCACGCGGACAAACTCCTACAATGAGCAGTTCTTC. Translating gives CASTRTNSYNEQFF.

This sequence joins TRBV7-9 and TRBJ1-1; 8 bases fit TRBD1. The junction had 9 bases not matched to a gene; V was cut back by 2 bases and J by 1 base. CDR3 length: 17 residues. Germline lookup yields CDR1 SEHNR and CDR2 FQNEAQ (reference sequence). The CDR3, as DNA: TGTGCCAGCAGCTTACCCAACAGGGGGTGGCAGAACACTGAAGCTTTCTTT. Translating gives CASSLPNRGWQNTEAFF.

The sample holds a few counts of this clonotype. V gene TRBV20-1 combines with J gene TRBJ2-3; TRBD2 aligns across 7 bases. The CDR3 is 12 amino acids. Germline V gene data show CDR1 as DFQATT and CDR2 as SNEGSKA (reference sequence). The trim removed 5 bases at V and 2 bases at J, leaving 1 base unmatched. The CDR3 sequence is CSALADTDTQYF. Here the CDR3 DNA reads TGCAGTGCTCTAGCGGACACAGATACGCAGTATTTT.

This chain joins TRBV29-1 and TRBJ1-4, with D unclear. The CDR3 contains 13 residues. The V end lost 4 bases, the J end lost 8 bases, and 14 bases lay between the germline ends. The germline gives CDR1 SQVTM, CDR2 ANQGSEA. The CDR3 loop reads CSVGQGSGEKLFF. CDR3 nucleotide sequence: TGCAGCGTTGGTCAAGGGAGTGGGGAAAAACTGTTTTTT.

As concerns this clonotype: A junction end diverges from the germline sequence, so it may reflect a read error. The chain is built from TRBV2 and TRBJ1-1; no reliable D call. Germline assignment: CDR1 SNHLY and CDR2 FYNNEI. The CDR3 is 11 residues long. Here the CDR3 reads CPSSLNTEAFF. DNA of the CDR3: TGTCCCAGCAGCCTGAACACTGAAGCTTTCTTT.

This clonotype was recorded a few times. The V gene is TRBV9, the J gene TRBJ1-2; unclear D gene. The CDR3 has 13 residues. Germline CDR1 is SGDLS and CDR2 is YYNGEE. Deletions cut 4 bases from V and 6 bases from J, with 13 bases between. The CDR3 DNA sequence: TGTGCCAGCAGCACCAGACCGTTGCATGGCTACACCTTC. Amino acid sequence: CASSTRPLHGYTF.

The chain recombines TRBV9 with TRBJ2-5; D is perhaps TRBD2 (5 bases). V gave up 0 bases and J gave up 11 bases, with 14 bases separating them. This CDR3 has 13 amino acids. CDR1 is SGDLS and CDR2 is YYNGEE in the germline V gene. CDR3 coding DNA: TGTGCCAGCAGCGTAGGGACTGTCAATGAGCAGTACTTC. Its translation: CASSVGTVNEQYF.

V and J are TRBV5-1 and TRBJ2-3; D gene unclear. CDR3 length: 16 amino acids. V dropped 0 bases and J dropped 2 bases, with 13 bases sitting between them. Germline V gene data show CDR1 as SGHRS and CDR2 as YFSETQ. CDR3 in DNA: TGCGCCAGCAGCTTGGATCGGGTTCTTCCCACAGATACGCAGTATTTT. Protein sequence: CASSLDRVLPTDTQYF.